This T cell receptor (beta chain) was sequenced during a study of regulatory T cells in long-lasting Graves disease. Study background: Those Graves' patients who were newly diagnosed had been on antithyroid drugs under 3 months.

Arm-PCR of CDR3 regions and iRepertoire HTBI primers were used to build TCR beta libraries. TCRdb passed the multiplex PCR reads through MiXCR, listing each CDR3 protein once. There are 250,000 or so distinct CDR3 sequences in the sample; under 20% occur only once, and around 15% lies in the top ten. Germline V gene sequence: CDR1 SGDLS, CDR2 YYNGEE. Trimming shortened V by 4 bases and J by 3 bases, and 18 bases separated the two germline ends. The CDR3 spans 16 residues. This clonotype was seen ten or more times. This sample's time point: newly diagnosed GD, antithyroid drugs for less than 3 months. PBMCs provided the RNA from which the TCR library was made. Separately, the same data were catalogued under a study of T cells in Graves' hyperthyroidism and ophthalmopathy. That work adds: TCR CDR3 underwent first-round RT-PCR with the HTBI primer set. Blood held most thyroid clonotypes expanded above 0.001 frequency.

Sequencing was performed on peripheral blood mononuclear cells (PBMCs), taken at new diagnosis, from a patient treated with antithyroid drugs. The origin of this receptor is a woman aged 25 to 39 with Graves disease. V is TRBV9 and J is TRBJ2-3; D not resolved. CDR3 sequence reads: CASSPQEEVFTDTQYF. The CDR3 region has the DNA TGTGCCAGCAGCCCCCAAGAAGAGGTTTTTACAGATACGCAGTATTTT.